These 5 T cell receptor beta chains were sequenced from one sample in a study of T cell changes during pregnancy in multiple sclerosis. Assay: immunoSEQ multiplex PCR; the TCRdb copy retains only in-frame clones and omits some. Of around 71,000 clones in the sample, around nine tenths were seen once. The sequencing used peripheral blood, collected in the third trimester of pregnancy. These receptor sequences come from a female donor with multiple sclerosis, enrolled in a pregnancy study.

The table lists this clone with a count of one. This rearrangement joins TRBV25-1 to TRBJ2-2; D ambiguous. Germline assignment: CDR1 MGHDK and CDR2 SYGVNS. This CDR3 contains 14 residues. V was pared by 1 base and J by 1 base, with 4 bases between. The CDR3, as DNA: TGTGCCAGCAGTGAATCCAGGAACACCGGGGAGCTGTTTTTT. Translation: CASSESRNTGELFF.

The chain is built from TRBV6-5 and TRBJ2-7; 10 nucleotides match TRBD1. CDR3 length: 16 residues. Germline-derived CDR1 and CDR2 are MNHEY and SVGAGI. Germline trimming cut 0 bases from V and 6 bases from J; bases unmatched to any gene: 8. The chain's CDR3 is CASSYSPGQGTVEQYF. CDR3 nucleotides: TGTGCCAGCAGTTACTCGCCGGGACAGGGGACCGTCGAGCAGTACTTC.

The rearrangement links TRBV11-1 to TRBJ1-2; weak D call: TRBD1 (6 bases). The germline CDR1 and CDR2 sequences are SGHAT and FQDESV (reference sequence). This CDR3 has 14 residues. Trimming cost V 2 bases and J 3 bases, with 10 bases left between them. The CDR3: CASSLPGADYGYTF. The DNA for the CDR3 is TGTGCCAGCAGCTTACCAGGGGCTGACTATGGCTACACCTTC. The variable domain in full, completed from reference TRBV11-1 and TRBJ1-2, reads EAEVAQSPRYKITEKSQAVAFWCDPISGHATLYWYRQILGQGPELLVQFQDESVVDDSQLPKDRFSAERLKGVDSTLKIQPAELGDSAMYLCASSLPGADYGYTFGSGTRLTVV.

V and J are TRBV30 and TRBJ2-2, with 8 bases matching TRBD2. The CDR3 is 14 residues long. V lost 3 bases to trimming and J lost 7 bases; unmatched junction nucleotides: 7. Germline V CDR1 and CDR2: GTSNPN, SVGIG (reference sequence). This CDR3 reads CAWRPGLGVGELFF. CDR3 sequence (DNA): TGTGCCTGGAGGCCGGGACTAGGGGTCGGGGAGCTGTTTTTT. Variable domain in full (rest from reference TRBV30 and TRBJ2-2): SQTIHQWPATLVQPVGSPLSLECTVEGTSNPNLYWYRQAAGRGLQLLFYSVGIGQISSEVPQNLSASRPQDRQFILSSKKLLLSDSGFYLCAWRPGLGVGELFFGEGSRLTVL.

The V call is TRBV14, the J call TRBJ2-3, with 12 bases that match TRBD2. In germline, CDR1 is SGHDN, CDR2 FVKESK. The CDR3 loop spans 16 amino acids. J gave up 6 bases and V 1 base, and 5 bases lay outside the gene matches. The CDR3 reads CASSQGRLAGADTQYF. DNA of the CDR3: TGTGCCAGCAGCCAAGGAAGACTAGCGGGAGCGGATACGCAGTATTTT.